This T cell receptor (beta chain) was retrieved from a study of CD4 T cells in relation to SARS-CoV-2 and coronaviruses (dated by TCRdb to 2020 to 2023). In the study overall: In the ViraFEST assay, PBMCs were grown with antigen for approximately 10 days, and TCR beta CDR3s were then sequenced to identify antigen-specific clonal expansions. Using patient-derived lymphoblastoid cell lines, the shared crossreactive spike epitopes were mapped to their HLA restriction. A different, Illumina-based TCR-beta assay was used to sequence expansion assays from other donors in the study. The Adaptive Biotechnologies TCR-sequencing kit was used to sequence samples from a few pre-COVID donors and the naive versus memory experiments, while other data came from Illumina-based sequencing. At the level of individual TCR clonotypes, the study measured memory CD4+ T cell crossreactivity between SARS-CoV-2 spike protein and common cold coronavirus spike proteins. An HIV-1 Nef peptide pool or a culture without peptide was used as the negative reference condition.

The CDR3, cysteine through phenylalanine, is 11 amino acids long. This entry keeps only the CDR3 DNA: 33 bases, framed from base 1. The V and J ends are trimmed by 9 bases and 4 bases, leaving 10 bases between them. Via the germline V gene (reference sequence), CDR1 is LGHDT and CDR2 YNNKEL. Preparation of the library involved the immunoSEQ multiplex PCR assay. As for the authors' bioinformatics: Preprocessing removed nonproductive sequences and CDR3s not starting with C, not ending with F or W, or shorter than 7 amino acids. The MANAFEST web app identified antigen-specific clonotypes based on expansion compared with the reference and other culture wells. To be counted as positive, a clone had to show significant expansion compared with the reference culture, at an FDR below 0.05, in 2 of 3 replicate wells. A further requirement for positive clones was significant expansion compared with all other tandem wells, along with an odds ratio above 5. Pairwise Levenshtein distance, computed with the stringdist R package after three terminal residues were trimmed from each end, was used as the measure of CDR3 homology. The table was pulled from immuneACCESS by TCRdb, which kept in-frame rearrangements only. Such tables lose some clones; where checked, under half of the loss comes from unresolved V genes, and the rest has no known cause. V and J calls and clone size are copied from that table; D and trimming were computed from the DNA. For this sample the table gives some 19,000 clones, of which over 70% were detected only once. The ten most abundant clones make up about a sixth of the sample.

General study outcomes and caveats: Memory CD4+ clonotypes crossrecognizing SARS-CoV-2 and at least one common cold coronavirus spike were found in 55% to 75% of donors. Crossreactive clones showed significantly weaker SARS-CoV-2-driven expansion than monoreactive clones, consistent with antigenic imprinting. Crossreactivity analysis was centred on spike protein, so crossreactivity against other viral proteins was not assessed. Small numbers of patients and of tested TCRs were a limitation of the study. Because no donor provided both pre-pandemic and post-infection samples, tracing the source of pre-existing responses was limited.

Remarks on this clone: No cognate antigen has been identified for it. No base quality information exists; no much larger clone differs at one position.

CD4+ T cells from unexposed donors were collected before the COVID-19 pandemic (2011-2018). Following 10 days of culture, the EasySep CD4+ T cell isolation kit was used to isolate CD4+ T cells. As cell numbers permitted, CD4+ T cells from unexposed donors were tested for reactivity to SARS-CoV-2 S and N and to four common cold coronavirus spike pools. About 1.9 million PBMCs per well were cultured in IMDM with 5% human AB serum and approximately 10 IU/ml IL-2. Half of the culture medium was replaced with fresh IL-2-containing medium on days 3 and 7. In general, every peptide culture condition was set up in three replicate wells. Leukapheresis product for the unexposed donors was purchased commercially. Ficoll-Paque PLUS gradient centrifugation was used to isolate PBMCs from either whole blood or leukapheresis product. PBMCs were either used fresh in the expansion assay or cryopreserved at -140 degrees C. The QIAamp Micro DNA Kit was used to extract genomic DNA from the CD4+ T cells.

The sequence was obtained from a human donor in good health. Sample: CD4+ T cells from PBMCs, cultured in vitro. Recombination linked TRBV3-1 (or the pseudogene TRBV3-2) to TRBJ2-7; TRBD1 might be the D gene, on 6 matching bases. For the CDR3, the sequence is CASQGSYEQYF. Read as DNA, the sequence is TGTGCCAGTCAGGGGAGTTACGAGCAGTACTTC.